Below, 2 T cell receptor beta chains from the same sample are listed, as sequenced in a study of shared T cell receptors in the human thymus (TCRdb year 2021). Receptor libraries were prepared by the immunoSEQ multiplex PCR assay. TCRdb provides this immuneACCESS table in a form limited to in-frame rearrangements. Some clones are lacking; in checked studies, under half of them reflect an unresolved V gene, and why the rest are absent is not known. The sample table shows roughly 700,000 clones, and around nine tenths are seen once. About 0.01% of the sample is held by the ten biggest clonotypes. These data also featured in a second study, about human thymus T cells.

The material sequenced was thymocytes. Every receptor here comes from a boy under two years old with a congenital heart defect. Donor details come from another sample of the same person, matched by shared clones.

V gene TRBV10-2 combines with J gene TRBJ2-7, with D tentatively TRBD1 (5 bases). This CDR3 region has 12 residues. The V and J ends lost 5 bases and 3 bases respectively, with 8 bases between them. Germline-derived CDR1 and CDR2 are WSHSY and SAAADI. CDR3 loop: CASSWQGYEQYF. The CDR3 nucleotides read TGCGCCAGCAGTTGGCAGGGCTACGAGCAGTACTTC.

CDR3 coding DNA: TGCAGCGTTGTAACAGGGAAGTACGAGCAGTACTTC. It encodes CSVVTGKYEQYF. The rearrangement joins TRBV29-1 to TRBJ2-7; D is perhaps TRBD1 (6 bases). V shed 4 bases and J shed 4 bases, with 11 bases lying between them. CDR1 is SQVTM, CDR2 ANQGSEA, per germline. CDR3 length: 12 residues.